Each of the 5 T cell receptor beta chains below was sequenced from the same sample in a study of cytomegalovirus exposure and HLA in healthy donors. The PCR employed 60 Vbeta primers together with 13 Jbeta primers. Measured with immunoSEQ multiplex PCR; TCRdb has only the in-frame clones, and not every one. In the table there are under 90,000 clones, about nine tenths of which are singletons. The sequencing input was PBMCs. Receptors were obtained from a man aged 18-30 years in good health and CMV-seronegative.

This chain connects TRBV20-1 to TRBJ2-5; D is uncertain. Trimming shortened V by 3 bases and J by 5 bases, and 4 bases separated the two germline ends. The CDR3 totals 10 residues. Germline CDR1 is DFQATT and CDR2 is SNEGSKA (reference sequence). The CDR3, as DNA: TGCAGTGCTAGCCCTGAGACCCAGTACTTC. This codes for CSASPETQYF.

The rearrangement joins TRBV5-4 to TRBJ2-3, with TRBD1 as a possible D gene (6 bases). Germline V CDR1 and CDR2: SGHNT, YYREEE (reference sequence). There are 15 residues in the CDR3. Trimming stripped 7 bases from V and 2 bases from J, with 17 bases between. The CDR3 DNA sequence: TGTGCCAGCCTACTGACAGGAGGTCCCACAGATACGCAGTATTTT. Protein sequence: CASLLTGGPTDTQYF.

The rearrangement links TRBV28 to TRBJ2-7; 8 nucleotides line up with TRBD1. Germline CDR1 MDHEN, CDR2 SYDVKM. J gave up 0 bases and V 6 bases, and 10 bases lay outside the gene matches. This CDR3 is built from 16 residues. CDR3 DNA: TGTGCCAGCAGAGCACCGGGACAGGAGAGCTCCTACGAGCAGTACTTC. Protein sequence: CASRAPGQESSYEQYF.

The CDR3 DNA sequence: TGTGCCAGCAGCTCCTTGACAGGGGAGGTTGAAAAACTGTTTTTT. Protein product: CASSSLTGEVEKLFF. The chain recombines TRBV7-2 with TRBJ1-4; 8 bases are a match to TRBD1. J was trimmed by 7 bases and V by 4 bases; bases with no gene match: 8. Per germline, CDR1 SGHTA and CDR2 FQGNSA. CDR3 length: 15 amino acids.

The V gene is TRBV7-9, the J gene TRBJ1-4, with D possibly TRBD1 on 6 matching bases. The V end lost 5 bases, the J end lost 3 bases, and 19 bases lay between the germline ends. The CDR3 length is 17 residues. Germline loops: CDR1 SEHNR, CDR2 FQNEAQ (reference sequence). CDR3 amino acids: CASSGYGEQGSNEKLFF. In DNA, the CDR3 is TGTGCCAGCAGCGGCTATGGGGAACAGGGTTCTAATGAAAAACTGTTTTTT.